Below, 27 T cell receptor beta chains from the same sample are listed, as sequenced in a study of blood T cell repertoires in COVID-19. This table comes from immunoSEQ multiplex PCR, and its TCRdb copy is limited to in-frame clones, with some not included. The table shows roughly 140,000 clones, with approximately 80% occurring only once. The source material was peripheral blood. The source is a woman older than 75 in a cohort sampled during active or convalescent COVID-19.

V is TRBV28 and J is TRBJ1-1; no clear D gene. The CDR3 runs to 15 residues. Trimming removed 7 bases from V and 1 base from J, with 16 bases in between. Germline CDR1 and CDR2: MDHEN and SYDVKM. The CDR3 nucleotides are TGTGCCAGCAACCCCCTAATAACTACGAACACTGAAGCTTTCTTT. The encoded protein is CASNPLITTNTEAFF.

This clone has only one observation. The V call is TRBV3-1 (or the pseudogene TRBV3-2), the J call TRBJ1-4; D remains ambiguous. The CDR3 is 14 amino acids. Trimming took 1 base from V and 4 from J, leaving 7 bases between them. Germline CDR1 and CDR2: LGHDT and YNNKEL (reference sequence). The CDR3 DNA is TGTGCCAGCAGCCAAGGTACAGTTAATGAAAAACTGTTTTTT. This sequence encodes CASSQGTVNEKLFF.

The chain carries TRBV2 and TRBJ2-1, with 9 bases that match TRBD2. This CDR3 is built from 16 residues. J gave up 3 bases and V 0 bases, and 3 bases lay outside the gene matches. Germline CDR1 reads SNHLY; CDR2 reads FYNNEI. The CDR3 sequence: CASSEAAGGHYNEQFF. The CDR3 nucleotides read TGTGCCAGCAGTGAAGCAGCGGGGGGTCACTACAATGAGCAGTTCTTC.

The chain uses TRBV5-5 and TRBJ2-3; weak D call: TRBD2 (5 bases). This CDR3 has 15 amino acids. Trimming left V 2 bases short and J 3 bases short, with 13 bases between. Looked up from germline, CDR1 is SGHKS and CDR2 is YYEKEE (reference sequence). This CDR3 is CASSLRLPGTDTQYF. As DNA, the CDR3 is TGTGCCAGCAGCTTACGCCTACCGGGGACAGATACGCAGTATTTT.

This chain joins TRBV5-1 and TRBJ1-1, with D unresolved. Deletions cut 2 bases from V and 1 base from J, with 9 bases between. The CDR3 runs to 14 residues. Germline CDR1 is SGHRS and CDR2 is YFSETQ. CDR3 sequence reads: CASSFQATNTEAFF. DNA of the CDR3: TGCGCCAGCAGCTTCCAGGCTACGAACACTGAAGCTTTCTTT.

The rearrangement uses TRBV28 and TRBJ1-2; D may be TRBD1 (6 bases). Between the trimmed V and J ends, which lost 1 base and 4 bases, there was a span of 13 bases. This CDR3 has 15 amino acids. Germline V gene data show CDR1 as MDHEN and CDR2 as SYDVKM. CDR3 protein: CASSLSLDSFYGYTF. CDR3 nucleotides: TGTGCCAGCAGTTTATCCCTGGACAGTTTCTATGGCTACACCTTC.

This clone was found a few times. V is TRBV6-1 and J is TRBJ1-3, with D possibly matching TRBD1 (5 bases). This CDR3 has 15 amino acids. V shed 6 bases and J shed 0 bases, with 12 bases lying between them. Germline V CDR1 and CDR2: MNHNS, SASEGT. CDR3 in amino acids: CASRGFTGSGNTIYF. The CDR3 DNA follows: TGTGCCAGCAGGGGTTTCACAGGCTCTGGAAACACCATATATTTT.

The CDR3 is CASSVQGNTEAFF. In DNA, the CDR3 is TGTGCCAGCAGCGTACAGGGGAACACTGAAGCTTTCTTT. The chain links TRBV5-6 to TRBJ1-1; a weak D match, TRBD1 (6 bases). Deletions cut 4 bases from V and 1 base from J, with 8 bases between. The CDR3 has 13 residues. CDR1 is SGHDT and CDR2 is YYEEEE in the germline V gene.

The V and J genes are TRBV4-3 and TRBJ1-2, with D tentatively TRBD1 (5 bases). The CDR3 loop spans 16 amino acids. Trimming left V 0 bases short and J 5 bases short, with 16 bases between. The V gene's germline CDR1 is LGHNA and CDR2 YSLEER. As DNA, the CDR3 is TGCGCCAGCAGCCAAGACAGTACCAGGGTCAGGTATGGCTACACCTTC. Its translation is CASSQDSTRVRYGYTF.

The CDR3 loop is CASSIIGGVGETQYF. The CDR3 DNA follows: TGTGCCAGCAGCATTATAGGGGGAGTCGGAGAGACCCAGTACTTC. The rearrangement joins TRBV21-1 to TRBJ2-5; the table gives TRBD1 as D, unverified against the DNA. TRBV21-1 is a pseudogene locus. CDR3 length: 15 residues.

The V call is TRBV5-6, the J call TRBJ1-1; 7 positions agree with TRBD1. After removal of 2 bases from V and 2 bases from J, the junction contained 6 bases not matched to a gene. CDR1 is SGHDT and CDR2 is YYEEEE in the germline V gene. The CDR3 length is 15 residues. DNA of the CDR3: TGTGCCAGCAGCTTCTTACAGGGGAGAAACACTGAAGCTTTCTTT. This encodes CASSFLQGRNTEAFF.

In regard to this clone: Other DNA sequences from this sample encode an identical CDR3 as well. The chain combines TRBV4-2 with TRBJ1-3; 8 bases line up with TRBD1. CDR3 length equals 15 residues. The V segment lost 0 bases and the J segment 2 bases; nucleotides outside the gene matches: 0. The germline V gene encodes CDR1 LGHNA and CDR2 YNFKEQ. The CDR3 spells CASSQEDRAGNTIYF. The CDR3 region has the DNA TGTGCCAGCAGCCAAGAGGACAGGGCTGGAAACACCATATATTTT.

The V gene is TRBV6-6, the J gene TRBJ2-5, with 13 bases that match TRBD2. The V and J ends lost 5 bases and 4 bases, in that order; junction bases with no gene match: 16. The germline gives CDR1 MNHNY, CDR2 SVGAGI (reference sequence). CDR3 size: 19 residues. The CDR3 loop reads CASSPGLAGVNRRAETQYF. The CDR3 nucleotides read TGTGCCAGCAGTCCCGGACTAGCGGGGGTCAACCGAAGGGCAGAGACCCAGTACTTC.

The V gene is TRBV20-1, the J gene TRBJ2-3, with D maybe TRBD2 (5 bases). This CDR3 is built from 11 residues. The V gene's germline CDR1 is DFQATT and CDR2 SNEGSKA (reference sequence). Trimming cost V 1 base and J 6 bases, with 5 bases left between them. CDR3 amino acids: CSARGGDTQYF. For the CDR3, the DNA is TGCAGTGCTAGAGGCGGGGATACGCAGTATTTT.

This sequence joins TRBV7-8 and TRBJ2-3; D is possibly TRBD2 (7 bases). Looked up from germline, CDR1 is SGHVS and CDR2 is FQNEAQ. Trimming stripped 1 base from V and 4 bases from J, with 15 bases between. CDR3 length equals 16 residues. The CDR3 loop reads CASSLVGGGNADTQYF. CDR3 in DNA: TGTGCCAGCAGCTTAGTAGGGGGGGGCAACGCAGATACGCAGTATTTT. Full variable domain (rest looked up from reference TRBV7-8 and TRBJ2-3): GAGVSQSPRYKVAKRGQDVALRCDPISGHVSLFWYQQALGQGPEFLTYFQNEAQLDKSGLPSDRFFAERPEGSVSTLKIQRTQQEDSAVYLCASSLVGGGNADTQYFGPGTRLTVL.

This chain links TRBV3-1 (or the pseudogene TRBV3-2) with TRBJ1-2, with 7 bases aligning to TRBD1. The CDR3 spans 14 residues. The V gene end was trimmed by 4 bases and the J gene end by 2 bases; junction bases not matched to a gene: 4. Germline loops: CDR1 LGHDT, CDR2 YNNKEL (reference sequence). The CDR3 region has the DNA TGTGCCAGCAGCCCGGGACAGAGAAACTATGGCTACACCTTC. It specifies CASSPGQRNYGYTF.

This clone was seen once. This chain uses TRBV11-2 with TRBJ2-3; 8 nucleotides align to TRBD1. Unmatched junction bases numbered 5, after V lost 5 bases and J lost 1 base. This CDR3 comprises 15 residues. The germline V gene has CDR1 SGHAT and CDR2 FQNNGV. The DNA of the CDR3 is TGTGCCAGCAGCATCGGGACAGGCGGCACAGATACGCAGTATTTT. Translated: CASSIGTGGTDTQYF.

This chain uses TRBV7-2 with TRBJ1-1; 8 bases are a match to TRBD1. CDR3 length: 16 amino acids. Losses at the gene ends were 4 bases for V and 0 bases for J; bases not matched to a gene: 7. CDR1 is SGHTA, CDR2 FQGNSA, per germline. In DNA, the CDR3 is TGTGCCAGCAGCTCAGGACAGGGTGGGATGAACACTGAAGCTTTCTTT. It translates to CASSSGQGGMNTEAFF.

Comments on this clone: The junction departs from the called germline gene at one end, perhaps through a read error. J is TRBJ2-3 and V is TRBV7-7; D gene ambiguous. The CDR3 has 14 amino acids. CDR1 is SSHAT, CDR2 FNYEAQ, per germline (reference sequence). CDR3 DNA: TGTGCTAGCAGCCAATTAGCTGATAGAGATACGCAGTATTTT. Translation: CASSQLADRDTQYF.

This clone was detected a few times. The chain has TRBV6-2 or TRBV6-3 and TRBJ2-7; 9 bases map to TRBD1. Germline values: CDR1 MNHEY, CDR2 SVGEGT. CDR3 length: 15 amino acids. V dropped 0 bases and J dropped 6; count of bases not matched to a gene: 6. Here the CDR3 reads CASSYSSSDRGEQYF. CDR3 DNA: TGTGCCAGCAGTTACTCTTCCTCGGACAGGGGCGAGCAGTACTTC.

V is TRBV11-2 and J is TRBJ1-6; 9 bases fit TRBD1. This CDR3 is 15 amino acids long. Trimming cost V 1 base and J 5 bases; bases outside gene matches: 0. Germline V lookup: CDR1 SGHAT, CDR2 FQNNGV. CDR3 sequence (DNA): TGTGCCAGCAGCTTAGGGGACAGGGATAATTCACCCCTCCACTTT. Residues: CASSLGDRDNSPLHF.

The V gene is TRBV5-1, the J gene TRBJ2-3; 12 bases agree with TRBD1. Trimming cost V 4 bases and J 2 bases; bases outside gene matches: 11. CDR3 length equals 18 residues. Germline CDR1 is SGHRS and CDR2 is YFSETQ. The CDR3 DNA follows: TGCGCCAGCAGCATCCTACCGGGACAGGGGGCGAACACAGATACGCAGTATTTT. It specifies CASSILPGQGANTDTQYF. Full variable domain (missing parts from reference TRBV5-1 and TRBJ2-3): KAGVTQTPRYLIKTRGQQVTLSCSPISGHRSVSWYQQTPGQGLQFLFEYFSETQRNKGNFPGRFSGRQFSNSRSEMNVSTLELGDSALYLCASSILPGQGANTDTQYFGPGTRLTVL.

This clone was detected only once. This chain links TRBV6-5 with TRBJ1-2; D is undetermined. Trimming stripped 5 bases from V and 8 bases from J, with 12 bases between. The CDR3 runs 12 residues. The germline CDR1 and CDR2 sequences are MNHEY and SVGAGI. The CDR3: CASSPTTGGYTF. CDR3 in DNA: TGTGCCAGCAGTCCTACAACCGGGGGCTACACCTTC.

The chain combines TRBV7-9 with TRBJ1-3; 9 positions agree with TRBD1. The CDR3 runs 15 residues. Germline-derived CDR1 and CDR2 are SEHNR and FQNEAQ (reference sequence). The V and J ends lost 5 bases and 5 bases, in that order; junction bases with no gene match: 7. CDR3 in amino acids: CASSTGQGLRNTIYF. The CDR3 coding sequence is TGTGCCAGCAGCACCGGACAGGGGTTAAGAAACACCATATATTTT.

V is TRBV27 and J is TRBJ2-1; 8 bases are shared with TRBD1. V lost 0 bases and J lost 8; bases outside the gene matches: 9. This CDR3 has 16 residues. Germline values: CDR1 MNHEY, CDR2 SMNVEV (reference sequence). The CDR3 nucleotides read TGTGCCAGCAGTTTATCGTGGACAGGGTCGGTCCATGAGCAGTTCTTC. It encodes CASSLSWTGSVHEQFF.

The chain uses TRBV9 and TRBJ1-2, with 7 bases identical to TRBD1. Germline V gene data show CDR1 as SGDLS and CDR2 as YYNGEE. Trimming took 0 bases from V and 2 from J; bases not matched to a gene: 4. The CDR3 is 15 residues long. CDR3 DNA sequence: TGTGCCAGCAGCGTAGTCCCCAGGGGGAACTATGGCTACACCTTC. Its translation is CASSVVPRGNYGYTF.

This chain links TRBV4-1 with TRBJ2-2; tentative D call: TRBD2 (5 bases). Germline CDR1 and CDR2: MGHRA and YSYEKL. The CDR3 spans 14 residues. Trimming left V 0 bases short and J 7 bases short, with 9 bases between. In DNA form, the CDR3 reads TGCGCCAGCAGCCAAGACTACGGGGACGGGGAGCTGTTTTTT. Translation: CASSQDYGDGELFF.